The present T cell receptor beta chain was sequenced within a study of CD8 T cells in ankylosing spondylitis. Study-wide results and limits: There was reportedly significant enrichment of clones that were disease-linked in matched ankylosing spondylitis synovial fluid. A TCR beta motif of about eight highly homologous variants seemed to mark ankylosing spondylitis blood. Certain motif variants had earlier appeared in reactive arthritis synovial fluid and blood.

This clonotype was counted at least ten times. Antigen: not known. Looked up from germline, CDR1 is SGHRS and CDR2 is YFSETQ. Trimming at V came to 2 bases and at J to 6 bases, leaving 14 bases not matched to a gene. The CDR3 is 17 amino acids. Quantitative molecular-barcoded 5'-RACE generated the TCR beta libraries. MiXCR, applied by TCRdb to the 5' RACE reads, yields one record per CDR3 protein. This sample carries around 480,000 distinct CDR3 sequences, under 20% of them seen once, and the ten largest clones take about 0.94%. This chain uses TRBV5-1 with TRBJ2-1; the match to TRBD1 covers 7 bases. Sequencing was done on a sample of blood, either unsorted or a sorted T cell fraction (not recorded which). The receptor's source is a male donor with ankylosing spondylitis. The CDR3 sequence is CASSFGRGEGARNEQFF. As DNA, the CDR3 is TGCGCCAGCAGCTTCGGCCGGGGAGAGGGGGCCCGCAATGAGCAGTTCTTC.